This TCR beta chain was sequenced in a study of naive and memory T cell subsets. The study, taken as a whole, reports: Clonotypes are single alpha or beta chains, not paired receptors. Especially in CD8 cells, naive repertoires contained a few larger clonotypes, possibly CD45RA-re-expressing memory cells. Over 90% of naive TCR sequences appeared only once after error correction, unlike memory subsets.

CDR1 and CDR2 (germline): SGHDT, YYEEEE. The CDR3 length is 16 residues. Trimming left V 3 bases short and J 2 bases short, with 16 bases between. To note about this clonotype: Antigen: not known.

Four subsets defined by CD45RA and CD27 were sorted after CD3, CD4, CD8 and live/dead staining. An equimolar mix of two oligonucleotides served as the beta constant-region primer for TRBC1 and TRBC2. The ligated cDNA underwent four PCR rounds using SP2 and nested alpha and beta constant-region primers. An oligonucleotide with the SP2 primer and a 12-nucleotide UMI was ligated to the cDNA 3' end. One entry per CDR3 protein results from TCRdb running MiXCR on the UMI-ligation and nested PCR reads. Counted here are over 100,000 distinct CDR3 sequences, about 14% occurring once; the ten biggest clones make up around 2.8%.

The chain uses TRBV5-6 and TRBJ2-3; D remains ambiguous. Sequencing was performed on naive CD8+ T cells from blood. The clonotype comes from a human donor in good health. As DNA, the CDR3 is TGTGCCAGCAGCTCGAGCCGGAACCCATTCACAGATACGCAGTATTTT. Translated: CASSSSRNPFTDTQYF.